This T cell receptor (beta chain) is drawn from a study of human T cells and chemical hapten exposure. Background on the study: During the approximately 23-week study period, patients had diphenylcyclopropenone applied to the scalp every week.

TCRdb passed the RACE reads through MiXCR, listing each CDR3 protein once. The table has about 160,000 distinct CDR3 sequences, roughly a quarter seen once. The time point here: patch test 3, about 24 weeks after DPC sensitization. Specified treatment: therapeutic diphenylcyclopropenone sensitization with weekly scalp DPC. Phlebotomy was performed prior to application of every patch test. It was unfractionated whole blood from which total RNA was extracted. CDR3 length equals 15 residues. The V and J ends lost 1 base and 4 bases, in that order; junction bases with no gene match: 0. Germline assignment: CDR1 SGHTA and CDR2 FQGNSA.

The starting material was whole blood, obtained in connection with sensitization to the hapten diphenylcyclopropenone (DPC). The clonotype was recovered from a woman aged 18-29 years with alopecia areata. Some clones in this sample may be carry-over from other donors' samples. This rearrangement joins TRBV7-2 to TRBJ1-5, with 11 positions matching TRBD1. The CDR3 loop reads CASSLGDRGNQPQHF. CDR3 nucleotide sequence: TGTGCCAGCAGCTTAGGGGACAGGGGGAATCAGCCCCAGCATTTT.